The T cell receptor (beta chain) described here comes from a study of cytomegalovirus exposure and HLA in healthy donors. Study summary: Assignment to the Caucasian-associated ancestry cluster applied to approximately 80% of the roughly 420 genotyped donors.

PCR was performed using 60 Vbeta and 13 Jbeta primers. The table came from immunoSEQ multiplex PCR; TCRdb's copy has only in-frame clones and leaves some out. The table lists approximately 81,000 clones, around 74% of them singletons. Findings and caveats of the study: Certain indistinguishable V segments, among them TRBV6-2 and TRBV6-3, were excluded. Association of roughly 17,000 TCR beta sequences with HLA alleles was found at 0.05 false discovery rate in a later analysis. Among TCR sequences, most were rare, though some public TCRs appeared in many donors.

Regarding this clone: Its antigen is as yet unknown.

Germline V CDR1 and CDR2: LNHDA, SQIVND (reference sequence). V lost 0 bases and J 6 bases, leaving 9 bases between the germline ends. CDR3 length: 13 residues. The chain couples TRBV19 to TRBJ2-7; TRBD1 might be the D (5 bases). Sequenced input: PBMCs. This clonotype was obtained from a woman in her forties or fifties in good health and CMV-seropositive. CDR3 protein: CASSIEAGREQYF. CDR3 sequence (DNA): TGTGCCAGTAGTATAGAAGCAGGGCGCGAGCAGTACTTC.